Below, 16 T cell receptor beta chains from the same sample are listed, as sequenced in a study of cytomegalovirus exposure and HLA in healthy donors. The PCR was carried out with 60 Vbeta primers and 13 Jbeta primers. Some clones are missing from TCRdb's copy, which holds only in-frame ones; the method was immunoSEQ multiplex PCR. The sample has 60,000 to 80,000 clones. Material: PBMCs. The origin of the receptors is a boy aged 5-17 years in good health and CMV-seronegative.

V is TRBV4-3 and J is TRBJ2-2, with D tentatively TRBD1 (6 bases). CDR3 size: 15 residues. Germline V gene data show CDR1 as LGHNA and CDR2 as YSLEER. V was cut by 0 bases and J by 1 base, with 6 bases left in between. The CDR3 loop reads CASSQDRGNTGELFF. The CDR3 region has the DNA TGCGCCAGCAGCCAAGACAGGGGGAACACCGGGGAGCTGTTTTTT.

The V and J genes are TRBV5-6 and TRBJ2-3; 11 nucleotides align to TRBD2. J gave up 3 bases and V 5 bases, and 14 bases lay outside the gene matches. The CDR3 has 18 residues. Germline lookup yields CDR1 SGHDT and CDR2 YYEEEE. Here the CDR3 DNA reads TGTGCCAGCAGTTTCGGGGCTAGCGGGAGGAGGATGACAGATACGCAGTATTTT. Translation gives CASSFGASGRRMTDTQYF. Full variable domain (remainder filled in from reference TRBV5-6 and TRBJ2-3): DAGVTQSPTHLIKTRGQQVTLRCSPKSGHDTVSWYQQALGQGPQFIFQYYEEEERQRGNFPDRFSGHQFPNYSSELNVNALLLGDSALYLCASSFGASGRRMTDTQYFGPGTRLTVL.

The chain has TRBV6-4 and TRBJ2-1; D may be TRBD2 (7 bases). Germline CDR1 is MRHNA and CDR2 is SNTAGT. The CDR3 is 19 amino acids. With 6 bases removed from V and 0 bases from J, the gap between germline ends came to 24 bases. The CDR3 protein is CASSGSGSSTQGSYNEQFF. DNA for the CDR3: TGTGCCAGCAGCGGTAGCGGGTCATCAACACAGGGCTCCTACAATGAGCAGTTCTTC.

V is TRBV7-6 and J is TRBJ1-2; the D gene is possibly TRBD1 (5 bases). V was cut by 2 bases and J by 8 bases, with 9 bases left in between. Per germline, CDR1 SGHVS and CDR2 FNYEAQ. The CDR3 extends over 12 amino acids. CDR3 amino acids: CASSLSGVGYTF. DNA for the CDR3: TGTGCCAGCAGCTTATCGGGGGTAGGCTACACCTTC.

The CDR3 reads CAWSGPNYGYTF. CDR3 nucleotides: TGTGCCTGGAGTGGGCCAAACTATGGCTACACCTTC. The rearrangement joins TRBV30 to TRBJ1-2; D not resolved. The CDR3 sequence is 12 residues long. Germline V CDR1 and CDR2: GTSNPN, SVGIG (reference sequence). V was clipped by 1 base and J by 2 bases, with 5 bases between them.

The chain carries TRBV9 and TRBJ2-1, with a tentative D call TRBD2 (8 bases). This CDR3 is built from 16 residues. V gave up 0 bases and J gave up 5 bases, with 15 bases separating them. From germline, CDR1 is SGDLS and CDR2 YYNGEE. The CDR3: CASSVEGGGTDNEQFF. CDR3 bases: TGTGCCAGCAGCGTAGAGGGCGGGGGGACAGACAATGAGCAGTTCTTC.

J is TRBJ1-5 and V is TRBV19; no definite D call. The CDR3 contains 14 residues. Germline-derived CDR1 and CDR2 are LNHDA and SQIVND (reference sequence). Trimming shortened V by 1 base and J by 2 bases, and 6 bases separated the two germline ends. CDR3 sequence (DNA): TGTGCCAGTAGTATAGTAAGCCGCAATCAGCCCCAGCATTTT. Protein product: CASSIVSRNQPQHF.

V is TRBV29-1 and J is TRBJ2-2; D is undetermined. The CDR3 length is 12 residues. The germline V gene encodes CDR1 SQVTM and CDR2 ANQGSEA. V was shortened by 5 bases and J by 1 base, with 5 bases between the two germline ends. CDR3: CSVNKNTGELFF. The CDR3 DNA reads TGCAGCGTTAACAAGAACACCGGGGAGCTGTTTTTT.

V usage is TRBV27 and J usage is TRBJ1-2, with D possibly TRBD1 on 6 matching bases. Germline V gives CDR1 MNHEY, CDR2 SMNVEV (reference sequence). The CDR3 contains 14 residues. V lost 4 bases to trimming and J lost 5 bases, with 14 bases between them. CDR3: CASSSGKGGYGYTF. The CDR3, as DNA: TGTGCCAGCAGTTCGGGGAAAGGGGGATATGGCTACACCTTC.

This chain links TRBV10-3 with TRBJ2-1; 12 bases match TRBD2. CDR1 and CDR2 from the germline V gene are ENHRY and SYGVKD. This CDR3 contains 13 residues. With 6 bases clipped from V and 10 bases from J, the junction kept 4 bases outside the gene matches. As DNA, the CDR3 is TGTGCCATCAGCGGACTAGCGGGATTAGAGCAGTTCTTC. Protein product: CAISGLAGLEQFF.

The chain has TRBV4-2 and TRBJ1-1; no firm D call. V lost 0 bases to trimming and J lost 0 bases, with 11 bases between them. Germline V lookup: CDR1 LGHNA, CDR2 YNFKEQ. This CDR3 contains 16 residues. CDR3 nucleotides: TGTGCCAGCAGCCAAGATGGAGTCAGTATGAACACTGAAGCTTTCTTT. Protein: CASSQDGVSMNTEAFF.

The chain links TRBV7-9 to TRBJ1-2, with 12 bases fitting TRBD1. This CDR3 region has 15 residues. CDR1 is SEHNR and CDR2 is FQNEAQ in the germline V gene (reference sequence). V shed 5 bases and J 7 bases; nucleotides not matched to a gene: 8. CDR3 sequence reads: CASSDGGTGGVGYTF. As DNA, the CDR3 is TGTGCCAGCAGCGACGGAGGGACAGGGGGCGTTGGCTACACCTTC.

J is TRBJ2-6 and V is TRBV25-1, with a possible D match to TRBD1 (7 bases). The germline CDR1 and CDR2 sequences are MGHDK and SYGVNS. This CDR3 has 18 residues. Deletions cut 1 base from V and 1 base from J, with 14 bases between. The CDR3 nucleotides are TGTGCCAGCAGTGAATCGGCAGGGGGGAAGTCTGGGGCCAACGTCCTGACTTTC. Its protein product is CASSESAGGKSGANVLTF.

This chain uses TRBV4-2 with TRBJ1-3; TRBD1 might be the D (5 bases). Germline V lookup: CDR1 LGHNA, CDR2 YNFKEQ. V dropped 4 bases and J dropped 8 bases, with 18 bases sitting between them. This CDR3 is 15 amino acids long. DNA for the CDR3: TGTGCCAGCAGCCTCGAGGAGGGGAGGGTGGACACCATATATTTT. Residues: CASSLEEGRVDTIYF.

The chain uses TRBV5-1 and TRBJ2-7, with 11 bases matching TRBD1. The CDR3 has 16 residues. V was clipped by 1 base and J by 4 bases; unmatched bases: 7. Germline CDR1 is SGHRS and CDR2 is YFSETQ. The CDR3 protein is CASSLRGTGGSYEQYF. The CDR3 DNA sequence: TGCGCCAGCAGCTTGCGCGGGACAGGGGGTTCTTACGAGCAGTACTTC. Drawing the rest from reference TRBV5-1 and TRBJ2-7, the complete variable domain is KAGVTQTPRYLIKTRGQQVTLSCSPISGHRSVSWYQQTPGQGLQFLFEYFSETQRNKGNFPGRFSGRQFSNSRSEMNVSTLELGDSALYLCASSLRGTGGSYEQYFGPGTRLTVT.

The chain has TRBV28 and TRBJ2-7, with a tentative D call TRBD2 (5 bases). Germline V CDR1 and CDR2: MDHEN, SYDVKM. The CDR3 runs to 15 residues. V was shortened by 3 bases and J by 1 base, with 13 bases between the two germline ends. The CDR3 is CASSFSHLASYEQYF. CDR3 nucleotide sequence: TGTGCCAGCAGTTTTTCCCACCTAGCTTCCTACGAGCAGTACTTC.